This TCR beta chain was sequenced for a study of T cells in Graves' hyperthyroidism and ophthalmopathy. Amplification yielded TCR beta CDR3 regions, with RNA transcripts as the source. First-round RT-PCR targeting the TCR CDR3 was performed with the HTBI primer set. TCRdb fed the multiplex PCR reads into MiXCR, producing one record per CDR3 protein. The sample includes roughly 290,000 distinct CDR3 sequences, roughly an eighth seen only once; the top ten take roughly 8.2%. The CDR3 is made up of 14 amino acids. V gave up 4 bases and J gave up 2 bases, with 8 bases separating them. In germline, CDR1 is MGHDK, CDR2 SYGVNS.

The gene calls are TRBV25-1 and TRBJ2-2; D unresolved. The specimen sequenced was blood. This TCR came from a woman in her thirties or forties with Graves' hyperthyroidism. The CDR3 nucleotides are TGTGCCAGCAGTGGGCTTGCTAACACCGGGGAGCTGTTTTTT. Its translation: CASSGLANTGELFF.